This T cell receptor beta chain stems from a study of blood T cell repertoires in COVID-19. Assay used: immunoSEQ multiplex PCR; TCRdb lists only in-frame clones, some missing. The table includes around 160,000 clones, approximately 80% detected once. Input material: PBMCs or T cells enriched from blood (not recorded which). The TCR originated in a woman aged 55-69 years who had recovered from COVID-19.

Here the CDR3 reads CASSFGGAYNSPLHF. In DNA, the CDR3 is TGTGCCAGCAGCTTTGGGGGCGCCTATAATTCACCCCTCCACTTT. The rearrangement uses TRBV7-6 and TRBJ1-6; tentatively, D is TRBD1 (6 bases). The CDR3 sequence is 15 residues long. Germline V CDR1 and CDR2: SGHVS, FNYEAQ. V was trimmed by 3 bases and J by 2 bases, leaving 8 bases between them.